The 11 T cell receptor beta chains below all came from one sample that was sequenced in a study of OX40 agonist ivuxolimab in advanced cancers. Produced via immunoSEQ multiplex PCR; TCRdb's table is partial and in-frame only. The sample lists roughly 76,000 clones, about 82% occurring once. The input for sequencing was CD4+ or CD8+ T cells sorted from blood, taken in a trial of the OX40 agonist ivuxolimab. These receptors were collected from an adult with an advanced solid tumor such as melanoma, head and neck, liver or kidney cancer.

The chain carries TRBV5-7 and TRBJ1-6; no clear D. TRBV5-7 is an ORF for which the function is uncertain. Trimming stripped 10 bases from V and 8 bases from J, with 16 bases between. The CDR3 extends over 13 amino acids. DNA of the CDR3: TGTGCCTGTTGGAAGGGCCGCGATTCACCCCTCCACTTT. It translates to CACWKGRDSPLHF.

This clone was seen once. The chain combines TRBV15 with TRBJ2-1, with 11 bases that match TRBD2. Trimming at V came to 3 bases and at J to 10 bases, leaving 8 bases not matched to a gene. The CDR3 loop spans 15 amino acids. Germline lookup yields CDR1 LNHNV and CDR2 YYDKDF (reference sequence). This CDR3 is CATSRVSGRAGEQFF. Here the CDR3 DNA reads TGTGCCACCAGCAGGGTTAGCGGGAGGGCCGGGGAGCAGTTCTTC.

J is TRBJ2-2 and V is TRBV4-2, with 9 bases lining up with TRBD1. Germline V gene lookup returns CDR1 LGHNA and CDR2 YNFKEQ. The length of the CDR3 is 15 residues. Losses at the gene ends were 4 bases for V and 1 base for J; bases not matched to a gene: 1. CDR3 DNA: TGTGCCAGCAGCCCGACAGGGGGGAACACCGGGGAGCTGTTTTTT. It translates to CASSPTGGNTGELFF.

V gene TRBV19 combines with J gene TRBJ2-1; 7 bases align to TRBD1. The CDR3 totals 14 residues. V shed 6 bases and J 8 bases; nucleotides not matched to a gene: 10. Germline CDR1 and CDR2: LNHDA and SQIVND (reference sequence). The CDR3 is CASRYDRDKYEQFF. CDR3 coding DNA: TGTGCCAGTAGGTATGACAGGGATAAGTATGAGCAGTTCTTC.

The rearrangement links TRBV29-1 to TRBJ2-7; D possibly corresponds to TRBD2 (6 bases). This CDR3 is built from 13 residues. Germline values: CDR1 SQVTM, CDR2 ANQGSEA. V was shortened by 1 base and J by 6 bases, with 13 bases between the two germline ends. This CDR3 reads CSVEGTGGGEQYF. For the CDR3, the DNA is TGCAGCGTTGAAGGTACCGGGGGTGGCGAGCAGTACTTC.

The chain carries TRBV7-8 and TRBJ2-7, with TRBD2 matching over 9 bases. Germline CDR1 and CDR2: SGHVS and FQNEAQ. Germline trimming cut 1 base from V and 7 bases from J; bases unmatched to any gene: 5. The CDR3 spans 14 residues. The CDR3 DNA is TGTGCCAGCAGCTTAGGGCGGGAGGGAAGGGAGCAGTACTTC. The encoded protein is CASSLGREGREQYF.

This clone showed up just a few times. The chain employs TRBV4-3 and TRBJ2-7; no clear D. In germline, CDR1 is LGHNA, CDR2 YSLEER. The V end lost 3 bases, the J end lost 0 bases, and 6 bases lay between the germline ends. The CDR3 spans 13 residues. The CDR3 region is CASSQGRSYEQYF. CDR3 nucleotide sequence: TGCGCCAGCAGCCAGGGTCGCTCCTACGAGCAGTACTTC.

This clone was seen a few times. The rearrangement uses TRBV10-1 and TRBJ2-3, with D unresolved. V lost 2 bases to trimming and J lost 4 bases, with 4 bases between them. From germline, CDR1 is WNHNN and CDR2 SYGVQD (reference sequence). This CDR3 comprises 12 residues. The CDR3 protein is CASSEGADTQYF. Written as DNA, the CDR3 is TGCGCCAGCAGTGAGGGGGCAGATACGCAGTATTTT.

This clone has only one observation. The chain employs TRBV28 and TRBJ2-7, with TRBD1 identical over 9 bases. V lost 6 bases and J lost 4; bases outside the gene matches: 7. Germline V gene lookup returns CDR1 MDHEN and CDR2 SYDVKM. The CDR3 is 14 amino acids. The CDR3 reads CASSRETGGYEQYF. The CDR3 DNA reads as TGTGCCAGCAGCCGCGAGACAGGGGGGTACGAGCAGTACTTC.

The CDR3 DNA reads TGTGCCAGCAGGGGTCACGAGGGAGGAATAGGTGAGACCCAGTACTTC. It is translated as CASRGHEGGIGETQYF. The chain couples TRBV7-9 to TRBJ2-5; D might be TRBD2 (6 bases). This CDR3 contains 16 residues. CDR1 SEHNR and CDR2 FQNEAQ come from the germline V gene (reference sequence). V shed 6 bases and J shed 5 bases, with 22 bases lying between them.

The J gene is TRBJ2-7, the V gene TRBV10-3; either TRBD1 or TRBD2 may fit D (5 bases each). Germline values: CDR1 ENHRY, CDR2 SYGVKD. The CDR3 is 16 residues long. Trimming left V 0 bases short and J 0 bases short, with 12 bases between. The CDR3 here is CAISESWGSSSYEQYV. The CDR3 DNA reads as TGTGCCATCAGTGAGTCTTGGGGGTCGAGCTCCTACGAGCAGTACGTC.